This note documents a single TCR beta chain sequence. This may come from a read error, since a much larger clone is one base off. The length of the CDR3 is 14 residues. Trimming removed 0 bases at V and 9 bases at J, with 15 bases between. CDR1 is DFQATT and CDR2 is SNEGSKA in the germline V gene (reference sequence). The data derive from a study of early T cells in non-severe SARS-CoV-2 infection. Unique molecular identifier tags were affixed to discrete cDNA molecules. MiXCR was run by TCRdb on the 5' RACE reads, yielding one entry per CDR3 protein. Of about 56,000 distinct CDR3 sequences in the sample, roughly a tenth were seen once.

Source material: whole blood. The sequence was collected from an adult who was a healthcare worker with PCR-confirmed SARS-CoV-2 infection or an uninfected control (not recorded which). V gene TRBV20-1 combines with J gene TRBJ2-4; D is tentatively TRBD1 or TRBD2 (6 bases each). The CDR3 sequence: CSARDPRGTSIQYF. In DNA, the CDR3 is TGCAGTGCTAGAGATCCCCGGGGGACAAGCATTCAGTACTTC.